This is a list of T cell receptor beta chains from one sample in a study of blood T cell repertoires in COVID-19. The protocol was immunoSEQ multiplex PCR, while the TCRdb copy is restricted to in-frame clones and leaves out a portion. The sample consists of 350,000 to 400,000 clones, around 87% of them appearing once. The specimen sequenced was PBMCs or T cells enriched from blood (not recorded which). The receptors shown here come from a man aged 35-49 years in a cohort exposed to, infected with or recovered from COVID-19 (not recorded which). CDR3s include the opening cysteine and the closing phenylalanine or tryptophan. Fields, in order: D gene, J gene, clone size, V gene, CDR3 protein, CDR3 DNA. The D gene is left open where the match is weak. Rows give clone size only sometimes, using once, few, many, or a class for an expanded clone.

>TRBD2|TRBJ2-2|.|TRBV6-5
CASTFGRRGTGELFF
TGTGCCAGCACTTTCGGGAGGAGGGGCACCGGGGAGCTGTTTTTT
>TRBD1|TRBJ2-5|.|TRBV29-1
CSAEGQGVLETQYF
TGCAGCGCCGAGGGACAGGGCGTTTTGGAGACCCAGTACTTC
>.|TRBJ1-5|.|TRBV10-2
CASARGMGNQPQHF
TGCGCCAGCGCACGGGGGATGGGGAATCAGCCCCAGCATTTT
>TRBD1|TRBJ1-5|.|TRBV28
CASTTGGAPYSNQPQHF
TGTGCCAGCACGACAGGGGGCGCACCATATAGCAATCAGCCCCAGCATTTT
>.|TRBJ1-5|.|TRBV6-1
CASSEVVGPQHF
TGTGCCAGCAGTGAAGTAGTTGGTCCCCAGCATTTT
>.|TRBJ1-3|.|TRBV3-1/TRBV3-2
CASSDTRYSGNTIYF
TGTGCCAGCAGCGATACTAGATACTCTGGAAACACCATATATTTT
>TRBD1|TRBJ1-1|.|TRBV28
CASLDRDTEAFF
TGTGCCAGCTTAGACAGGGACACTGAAGCTTTCTTT
>.|TRBJ1-3|.|TRBV29-1
CSGSGGHSGNTIYF
TGCAGCGGGTCCGGGGGTCACTCTGGAAACACCATATATTTT
>TRBD1|TRBJ1-1|.|TRBV28
CASSSAGGPMNTEAFF
TGTGCCAGCAGTTCTGCAGGGGGACCCATGAACACTGAAGCTTTCTTT
>TRBD1|TRBJ1-4|once|TRBV19
CASSPPRDRSEKLFF
TGTGCCAGTAGCCCACCCCGGGACAGGTCTGAAAAACTGTTTTTT
>TRBD1|TRBJ2-5|.|TRBV7-2
CASSGTGTGGVKTQYF
TGTGCCAGCAGCGGAACCGGGACAGGGGGCGTGAAGACCCAGTACTTC
>.|TRBJ2-7|.|TRBV11-2
CASSLEPSTYEQYF
TGTGCCAGCAGCTTAGAGCCCAGTACCTACGAGCAGTACTTC
>TRBD1|TRBJ1-5|.|TRBV4-1
CASSQPGQGGNQPQHF
TGCGCCAGCAGCCAACCGGGACAGGGGGGCAATCAGCCCCAGCATTTT
>.|TRBJ2-5|.|TRBV7-2
CASSLSYLETQYF
TGTGCCAGCAGCTTGTCCTACTTGGAGACCCAGTACTTC
>.|TRBJ2-2|.|TRBV5-1
CASSIGRTNTGELFF
TGCGCCAGCAGTATTGGGAGGACGAACACCGGGGAGCTGTTTTTT
>TRBD1|TRBJ2-2|.|TRBV6-6
CASSPRGPGELFF
TGTGCCAGCAGTCCGAGGGGGCCCGGGGAGCTGTTTTTT
>TRBD1|TRBJ1-1|.|TRBV5-4
CASSLARRGQITEAFF
TGTGCCAGCAGCTTGGCCCGCAGGGGGCAAATCACTGAAGCTTTCTTT
>TRBD2|TRBJ2-2|.|TRBV19
CASTFIWTSGSRATGELFF
TGTGCCAGTACCTTCATTTGGACTAGCGGGAGTCGGGCCACCGGGGAGCTGTTTTTT
>TRBD1|TRBJ2-7|.|TRBV5-1
CASSFGTGPNEQYF
TGCGCCAGCAGCTTCGGGACAGGGCCCAACGAGCAGTACTTC
>.|TRBJ1-5|.|TRBV19
CASSMAGPNQPQHF
TGTGCCAGTAGTATGGCAGGGCCCAATCAGCCCCAGCATTTT
>TRBD1|TRBJ2-2|once|TRBV19
CASRSDRVGTGELFF
TGTGCCAGTAGATCCGACAGGGTTGGCACCGGGGAGCTGTTTTTT
>.|TRBJ1-1|.|TRBV10-3
CAISASLGRGTEAFF
TGTGCCATCAGCGCCTCTCTAGGTCGAGGCACTGAAGCTTTCTTT
>TRBD2|TRBJ2-1|.|TRBV6-4
CASSPGPGLGSNEQFF
TGTGCCAGCAGCCCAGGGCCCGGACTAGGTTCCAATGAGCAGTTCTTC